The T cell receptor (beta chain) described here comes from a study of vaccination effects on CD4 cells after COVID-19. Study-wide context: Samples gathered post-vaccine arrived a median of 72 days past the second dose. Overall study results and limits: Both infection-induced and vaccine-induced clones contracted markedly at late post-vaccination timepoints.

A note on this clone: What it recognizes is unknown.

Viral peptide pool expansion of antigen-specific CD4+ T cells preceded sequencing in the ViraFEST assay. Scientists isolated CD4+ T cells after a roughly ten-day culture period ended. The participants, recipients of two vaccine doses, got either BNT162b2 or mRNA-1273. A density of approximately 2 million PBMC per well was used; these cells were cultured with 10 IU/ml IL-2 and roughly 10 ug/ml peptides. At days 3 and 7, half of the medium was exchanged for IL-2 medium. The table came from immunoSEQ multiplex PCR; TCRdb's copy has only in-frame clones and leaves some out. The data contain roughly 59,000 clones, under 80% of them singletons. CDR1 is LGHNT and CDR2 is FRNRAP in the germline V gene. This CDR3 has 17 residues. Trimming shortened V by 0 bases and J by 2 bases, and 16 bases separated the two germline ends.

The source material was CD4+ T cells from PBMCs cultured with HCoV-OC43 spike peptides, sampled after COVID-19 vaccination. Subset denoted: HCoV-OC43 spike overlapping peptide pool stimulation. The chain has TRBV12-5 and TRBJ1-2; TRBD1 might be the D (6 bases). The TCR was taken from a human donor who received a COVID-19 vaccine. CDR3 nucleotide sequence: TGTGCTAGTGGTTTGGTACTTGGGGGACACAAGAACTATGGCTACACCTTC. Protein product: CASGLVLGGHKNYGYTF.